Listed below are T cell receptor beta chains from one sample, sequenced in a study of OX40 agonist ivuxolimab in advanced cancers. TCRdb keeps only in-frame clones here, not all; method: immunoSEQ multiplex PCR. The table includes around 40,000 clones, about 88% detected once. The sample here was CD4+ or CD8+ T cells sorted from blood, taken in a trial of the OX40 agonist ivuxolimab. These receptors came from an adult with an advanced solid tumor such as melanoma, head and neck, liver or kidney cancer. Each CDR3 is given with its conserved first and last residue. Fields, in order: V gene, J gene, CDR3 protein.

V: TRBV7-9
J: TRBJ2-1
CDR3: CASSHPGQGDEQFF

V: TRBV28
J: TRBJ1-1
CDR3: CASERGPTEAFF

V: TRBV27
J: TRBJ2-1
CDR3: CASSLLSEGRNNEQFF

V: TRBV29-1
J: TRBJ1-1
CDR3: CSVPGQTHMNTEAFF

V: TRBV28
J: TRBJ2-7
CDR3: CASSLPIRDEQYF

V: TRBV28
J: TRBJ1-5
CDR3: CASSPPDDFNQPQHF

V: TRBV28
J: TRBJ2-3
CDR3: CASSFHWESTDTQYF

V: TRBV5-1
J: TRBJ1-4
CDR3: CASSTYRGANEKLFF

V: TRBV7-9
J: TRBJ2-7
CDR3: CASSGADRTYEQYF

V: TRBV7-7
J: TRBJ1-3
CDR3: CASSPGQSSGNTIYF

V: TRBV6-5
J: TRBJ2-1
CDR3: CASSYGLDYNEQFF

V: TRBV28
J: TRBJ1-1
CDR3: CASSLRGQGDTEAFF

V: TRBV6-6
J: TRBJ2-1
CDR3: CASTTRGLYNEQFF

V: TRBV7-6
J: TRBJ2-7
CDR3: CASSWVGGEGEQYF

V: TRBV16
J: TRBJ1-1
CDR3: CATREGITEAFF

V: TRBV5-6
J: TRBJ2-3
CDR3: CASSLDQGISTDTQYF

V: TRBV13
J: TRBJ1-2
CDR3: CASSLRAPTGDYGYTF

V: TRBV27
J: TRBJ2-3
CDR3: CASSLASTDTQYF

V: TRBV11-2
J: TRBJ1-1
CDR3: CASSLETWKAFF

V: TRBV7-8
J: TRBJ1-4
CDR3: CASSTETGHKGKLFF

V: TRBV5-6
J: TRBJ1-6
CDR3: CASIPRQVSSYNSPLHF

V: TRBV11-3
J: TRBJ2-3
CDR3: CASSLAPGGGTQYF

V: TRBV6-6
J: TRBJ1-2
CDR3: CASRPGQGFGYGYTF

V: TRBV19
J: TRBJ2-3
CDR3: CASSSPATTDTQYF

V: TRBV7-9
J: TRBJ1-2
CDR3: CASSLARDLGGYTF

V: TRBV5-1
J: TRBJ2-7
CDR3: CASSPGLGAIYEQYF

V: TRBV10-3
J: TRBJ2-1
CDR3: CAISGSSGRSFNEQFF

V: TRBV19
J: TRBJ1-1
CDR3: CASKAMGNPKKAFF

V: TRBV7-6
J: TRBJ2-1
CDR3: CASSPWTSGSNVNEQFF

V: TRBV5-6
J: TRBJ2-1
CDR3: CASSLPRLGDEQFF

V: TRBV7-6
J: TRBJ2-5
CDR3: CASSLQGYQETQYF

V: TRBV28
J: TRBJ2-3
CDR3: CASSPDSGREGITQYF

V: TRBV6-6
J: TRBJ1-5
CDR3: CASTQNREYNQPQHF

V: TRBV4-2
J: TRBJ1-1
CDR3: CASSQEVYTEAFF

V: TRBV5-1
J: TRBJ2-1
CDR3: CASSRSVTSGPRFYNEQFF

V: TRBV11-2
J: TRBJ2-1
CDR3: CASSQGTGLDNEQFF

V: TRBV14
J: TRBJ1-1
CDR3: CAPNGRWMNTEAFF